This T cell receptor beta chain derives from a study of control samples from healthy donors and cancer patients. CDR3 length: 17 residues. J lost 2 bases, V lost 7 bases, and 17 bases had no gene match. Germline V gives CDR1 SQVTM, CDR2 ANQGSEA. Some clones are missing from TCRdb's copy, which holds only in-frame ones; the method was immunoSEQ multiplex PCR. The repertoire consists of roughly 80,000 clones, with around 90% occurring once and the leading ten covering 1.9%. Material for sequencing was PBMCs. The chain employs TRBV29-1 and TRBJ2-3; 8 nucleotides line up with TRBD2. This TCR came from a woman between 55 and 75 years old with head and neck cancer. The CDR3 loop is CSAIYYTSGVLTDTQYF. For the CDR3, the DNA is TGCAGCGCGATATACTATACTAGCGGAGTTCTCACAGATACGCAGTATTTT.